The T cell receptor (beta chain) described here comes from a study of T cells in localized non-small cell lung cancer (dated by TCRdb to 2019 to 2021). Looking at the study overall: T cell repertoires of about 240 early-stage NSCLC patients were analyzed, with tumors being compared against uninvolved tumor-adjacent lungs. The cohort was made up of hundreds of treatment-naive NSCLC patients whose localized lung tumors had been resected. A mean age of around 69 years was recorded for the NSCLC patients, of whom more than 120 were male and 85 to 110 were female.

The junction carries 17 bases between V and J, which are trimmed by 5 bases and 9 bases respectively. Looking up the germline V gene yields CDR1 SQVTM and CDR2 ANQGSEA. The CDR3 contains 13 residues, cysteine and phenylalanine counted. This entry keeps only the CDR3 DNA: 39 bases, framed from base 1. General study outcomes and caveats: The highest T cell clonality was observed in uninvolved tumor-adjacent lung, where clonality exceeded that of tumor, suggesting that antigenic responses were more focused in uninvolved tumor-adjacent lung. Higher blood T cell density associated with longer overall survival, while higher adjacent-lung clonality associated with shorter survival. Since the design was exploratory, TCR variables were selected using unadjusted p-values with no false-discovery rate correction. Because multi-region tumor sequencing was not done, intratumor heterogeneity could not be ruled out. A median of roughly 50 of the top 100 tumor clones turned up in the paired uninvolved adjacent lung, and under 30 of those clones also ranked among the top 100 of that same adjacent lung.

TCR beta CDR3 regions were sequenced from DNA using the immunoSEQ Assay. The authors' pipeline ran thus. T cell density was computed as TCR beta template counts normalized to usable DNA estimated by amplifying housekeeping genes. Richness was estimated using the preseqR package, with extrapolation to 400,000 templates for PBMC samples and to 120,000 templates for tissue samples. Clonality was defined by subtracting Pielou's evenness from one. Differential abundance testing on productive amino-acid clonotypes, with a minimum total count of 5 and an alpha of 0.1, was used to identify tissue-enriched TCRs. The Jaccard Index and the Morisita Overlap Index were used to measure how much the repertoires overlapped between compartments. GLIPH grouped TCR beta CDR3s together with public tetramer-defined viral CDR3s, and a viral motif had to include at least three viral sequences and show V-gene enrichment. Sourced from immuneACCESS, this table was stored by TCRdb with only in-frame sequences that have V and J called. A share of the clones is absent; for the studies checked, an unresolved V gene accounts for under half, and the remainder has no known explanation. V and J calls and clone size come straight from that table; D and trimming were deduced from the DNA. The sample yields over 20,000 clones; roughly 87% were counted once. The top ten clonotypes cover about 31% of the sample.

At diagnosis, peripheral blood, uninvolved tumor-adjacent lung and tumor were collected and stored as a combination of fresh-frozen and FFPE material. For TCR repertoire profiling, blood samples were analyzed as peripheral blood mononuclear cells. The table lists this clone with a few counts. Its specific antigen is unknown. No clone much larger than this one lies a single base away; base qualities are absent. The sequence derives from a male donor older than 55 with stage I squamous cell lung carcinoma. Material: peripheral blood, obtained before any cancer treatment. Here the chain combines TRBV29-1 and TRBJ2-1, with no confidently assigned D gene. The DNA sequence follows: TGCAGCGTTCGAAAACGGGTTGAGGTTGAGCAGTTCTTC. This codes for CSVRKRVEVEQFF.